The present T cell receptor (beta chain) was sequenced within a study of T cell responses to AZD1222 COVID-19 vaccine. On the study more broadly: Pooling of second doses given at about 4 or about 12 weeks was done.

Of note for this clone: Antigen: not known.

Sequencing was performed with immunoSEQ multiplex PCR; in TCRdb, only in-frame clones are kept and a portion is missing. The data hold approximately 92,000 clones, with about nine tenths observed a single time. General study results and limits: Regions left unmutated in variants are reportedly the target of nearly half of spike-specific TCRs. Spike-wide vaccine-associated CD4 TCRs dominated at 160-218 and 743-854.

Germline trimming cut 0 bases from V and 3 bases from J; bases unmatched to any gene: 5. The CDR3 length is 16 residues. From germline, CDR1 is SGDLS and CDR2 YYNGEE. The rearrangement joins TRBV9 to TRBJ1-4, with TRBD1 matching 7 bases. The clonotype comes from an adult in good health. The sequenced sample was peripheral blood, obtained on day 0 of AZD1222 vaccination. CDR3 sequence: CASSVGGTASNEKLFF. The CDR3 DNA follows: TGTGCCAGCAGCGTAGGAGGGACAGCCTCTAATGAAAAACTGTTTTTT.